A single sample gave rise to the 22 T cell receptor beta chains below, sequenced in a study of blood T cell repertoires in COVID-19. Libraries were prepared by immunoSEQ multiplex PCR; TCRdb keeps only in-frame clonotypes and omits some of them. The sample has some 170,000 clones, roughly 82% seen once. Sample: PBMCs or T cells enriched from blood (not recorded which). These receptors came from a man aged 50-59 years who had recovered from COVID-19.

V gene TRBV18 combines with J gene TRBJ1-1; TRBD1 aligns across 8 bases. V shed 5 bases, J shed 2 bases, and the junction held 7 bases outside the gene matches. CDR1 is KGHSH, CDR2 LQKENI, per germline. This CDR3 region has 15 residues. The CDR3 is CASSAQGAINTEAFF. CDR3 sequence (DNA): TGTGCCAGCTCAGCGCAGGGGGCGATCAACACTGAAGCTTTCTTT.

The gene calls are TRBV6-5 and TRBJ1-2, with TRBD1 as a possible D gene (6 bases). This CDR3 spans 15 amino acids. Germline V gene data show CDR1 as MNHEY and CDR2 as SVGAGI. Trimming shortened V by 6 bases and J by 6 bases, and 20 bases separated the two germline ends. In DNA form, the CDR3 reads TGTGCCAGCAGCCCGAGGGCAGGGGATGGTCATGGCTACACCTTC. It translates to CASSPRAGDGHGYTF.

The chain recombines TRBV21-1 with TRBJ1-4. TRBV21-1 is shown as a pseudogene. The CDR3 loop spans 16 amino acids. The CDR3 sequence: CASRRRCSTTNEKLFF. Written as DNA, the CDR3 is TGTGCCAGCAGGAGGAGGTGCAGCACAACTAATGAAAAACTGTTTTTT.

This clone was counted only a few times. The CDR3 protein is CASSIPPGRGGQETQYF. CDR3 nucleotides: TGTGCCAGTAGTATACCGCCTGGGCGCGGGGGCCAAGAGACCCAGTACTTC. The chain is built from TRBV19 and TRBJ2-5; 7 nucleotides match TRBD2. Germline lookup yields CDR1 LNHDA and CDR2 SQIVND (reference sequence). The CDR3 contains 17 residues. V gave up 2 bases and J gave up 1 base; unmatched junction bases: 10.

This clone showed up just a few times. The chain carries TRBV6-5 and TRBJ1-5; D is unresolved. Trimming stripped 5 bases from V and 0 bases from J, with 11 bases between. Looked up from germline, CDR1 is MNHEY and CDR2 is SVGAGI. The CDR3 totals 15 residues. The CDR3 sequence is CASSKTYVSNQPQHF. CDR3 DNA: TGTGCCAGCAGTAAAACTTACGTTAGCAATCAGCCCCAGCATTTT.

The chain recombines TRBV3-1 (or the pseudogene TRBV3-2) with TRBJ1-1, with D possibly being TRBD1 (5 bases). Germline-derived CDR1 and CDR2 are LGHDT and YNNKEL (reference sequence). The CDR3 runs 14 residues. Trimming stripped 4 bases from V and 4 bases from J, with 13 bases between. CDR3 sequence (DNA): TGTGCCAGCAGCCCGTACCGAAGGGGCACTGAAGCTTTCTTT. Translated, it gives CASSPYRRGTEAFF.

The genes are TRBV7-8 and TRBJ1-6, with 9 bases aligning to TRBD1. The germline V gene has CDR1 SGHVS and CDR2 FQNEAQ. V was clipped by 2 bases and J by 8 bases; unmatched bases: 4. The CDR3 loop spans 15 amino acids. In DNA, the CDR3 is TGTGCCAGCAGCTTACTCAGGGACAGGGATTCACCCCTCCACTTT. Amino acid sequence: CASSLLRDRDSPLHF.

The gene calls are TRBV6-5 and TRBJ1-1; the D is unclear. CDR1 is MNHEY and CDR2 is SVGAGI in the germline V gene. The CDR3 has 13 residues. The germline V and J ends were trimmed by 0 bases and 7 bases, with 9 bases remaining between them. The CDR3 is CASSYSVDFEAFF. CDR3 coding DNA: TGTGCCAGCAGTTACTCGGTTGACTTTGAAGCTTTCTTT.

The J gene is TRBJ2-2, the V gene TRBV15; 8 nucleotides line up with TRBD1. CDR3 length: 15 amino acids. V shed 1 base, J shed 6 bases, and the junction held 4 bases outside the gene matches. Germline assignment: CDR1 LNHNV and CDR2 YYDKDF (reference sequence). CDR3 region: CATSRGGQVAGELFF. CDR3 nucleotide sequence: TGTGCCACCAGCAGAGGGGGACAGGTGGCCGGGGAGCTGTTTTTT.

The chain uses TRBV9 and TRBJ1-4; TRBD1 aligns across 9 bases. V shed 0 bases and J 7 bases; nucleotides not matched to a gene: 7. This CDR3 region has 16 residues. Germline values: CDR1 SGDLS, CDR2 YYNGEE. The CDR3 region is CASSVGGTGLSEKLFF. The CDR3 DNA is TGTGCCAGCAGCGTAGGTGGGACAGGGTTGAGTGAAAAACTGTTTTTT.

The genes are TRBV3-1 (or the pseudogene TRBV3-2) and TRBJ2-7; D is unresolved. V dropped 0 bases and J dropped 7 bases, with 13 bases sitting between them. CDR1 LGHDT and CDR2 YNNKEL come from the germline V gene (reference sequence). This CDR3 is 14 amino acids long. For the CDR3, the DNA is TGTGCCAGCAGCCAAGATTTAGCCCTTGAAGAGCAGTACTTC. It specifies CASSQDLALEEQYF.

The genes are TRBV28 and TRBJ2-1; 9 bases map to TRBD1. Germline CDR1 MDHEN, CDR2 SYDVKM. CDR3 size: 15 residues. V dropped 5 bases and J dropped 4; count of bases not matched to a gene: 6. CDR3 bases: TGTGCCAGCAGTCCCGGGACAGGGAGTTACAATGAGCAGTTCTTC. It specifies CASSPGTGSYNEQFF.

The rearrangement joins TRBV2 to TRBJ1-6; 8 bases agree with TRBD1. Trimming removed 5 bases from V and 10 bases from J; junction bases left unmatched: 4. The length of the CDR3 is 13 residues. CDR1 is SNHLY and CDR2 is FYNNEI in the germline V gene. The CDR3 DNA reads as TGTGCCAGCAGTAGACAGGGGCAATCACCCCTCCACTTT. Its translation: CASSRQGQSPLHF.

Concerning this clone: The sample holds other DNA sequences that translate to the same CDR3. The chain carries TRBV3-1 (or the pseudogene TRBV3-2) and TRBJ1-2, with 9 bases that match TRBD1. Germline assignment: CDR1 LGHDT and CDR2 YNNKEL (reference sequence). CDR3 length: 15 residues. V lost 4 bases and J lost 1; bases outside the gene matches: 4. The CDR3 bases are TGTGCCAGCAGCCGGGGACAGGGTGGTAACTATGGCTACACCTTC. Its protein product is CASSRGQGGNYGYTF.

The chain carries TRBV7-3 and TRBJ1-2, with D possibly being TRBD1 (6 bases). The CDR3 has 13 residues. V gave up 5 bases and J gave up 7 bases, with 14 bases separating them. Germline loops: CDR1 SGHTA, CDR2 FQGTGA. As DNA, the CDR3 is TGTGCCAGCAGCCCTATACAGGGAAGTGGCTACACCTTC. It codes for CASSPIQGSGYTF.

V usage is TRBV25-1 and J usage is TRBJ1-2; D is perhaps TRBD1 (5 bases). Trimming cost V 3 bases and J 1 base, with 9 bases left between them. The CDR3 runs to 14 residues. Germline V gene sequence: CDR1 MGHDK, CDR2 SYGVNS. This CDR3 is CASSETAHNYGYTF. DNA for the CDR3: TGTGCCAGCAGTGAGACAGCTCATAACTATGGCTACACCTTC.

The CDR3 region has the DNA TGCGCCAGCAGCCAAGCGATAGTCAACACTGAAGCTTTCTTT. This codes for CASSQAIVNTEAFF. V usage is TRBV4-1 and J usage is TRBJ1-1, with D unclear. Germline V gene lookup returns CDR1 MGHRA and CDR2 YSYEKL. The V gene lost 1 base and the J gene lost 2 bases, with 8 bases spanning the gap. CDR3 size: 14 residues.

This clone showed up just once. The V gene is TRBV21-1, the J gene TRBJ1-1; TRBD1, the D gene given by the table, was not confirmed from the DNA. TRBV21-1 counts as a pseudogene. The CDR3 sequence is 13 residues long. CDR3 amino acids: CASTSSRNTEAFF. CDR3 bases: TGTGCCAGCACCTCCAGTCGGAACACTGAAGCTTTCTTT.

J is TRBJ2-1 and V is TRBV19; 8 positions agree with TRBD1. CDR3 size: 16 residues. With V trimmed by 4 bases and J by 0 bases, 5 bases remained unmatched. Germline V CDR1 and CDR2: LNHDA, SQIVND (reference sequence). CDR3 in amino acids: CASSTRTGSSYNEQFF. CDR3 nucleotide sequence: TGTGCCAGTAGTACCCGGACAGGGAGCTCCTACAATGAGCAGTTCTTC.

The CDR3 protein is CAISPTSQGYEQFF. The CDR3 DNA follows: TGTGCCATCAGTCCAACTTCACAGGGGTATGAGCAGTTCTTC. The genes are TRBV10-3 and TRBJ2-1, with 7 bases fitting TRBD1. Germline V gene data show CDR1 as ENHRY and CDR2 as SYGVKD. CDR3 length: 14 amino acids. The trim removed 5 bases at V and 8 bases at J, leaving 9 bases unmatched.

The chain carries TRBV9 and TRBJ1-2, with D possibly matching TRBD1 (6 bases). V was shortened by 4 bases and J by 1 base, with 14 bases between the two germline ends. This CDR3 has 15 residues. Germline assignment: CDR1 SGDLS and CDR2 YYNGEE. The CDR3 DNA is TGTGCCAGCAGCTCAACAGGGCGTCGTAACTATGGCTACACCTTC. It translates to CASSSTGRRNYGYTF.

V usage is TRBV14 and J usage is TRBJ2-2; D may be TRBD1 (6 bases). This CDR3 is built from 15 residues. The ends were cut back, 4 bases at V and 6 bases at J, with 15 bases in the middle. Germline assignment: CDR1 SGHDN and CDR2 FVKESK. The CDR3 spells CASSRERGYAGELFF. CDR3 nucleotide sequence: TGTGCCAGCAGCCGTGAAAGGGGGTATGCCGGGGAGCTGTTTTTT.